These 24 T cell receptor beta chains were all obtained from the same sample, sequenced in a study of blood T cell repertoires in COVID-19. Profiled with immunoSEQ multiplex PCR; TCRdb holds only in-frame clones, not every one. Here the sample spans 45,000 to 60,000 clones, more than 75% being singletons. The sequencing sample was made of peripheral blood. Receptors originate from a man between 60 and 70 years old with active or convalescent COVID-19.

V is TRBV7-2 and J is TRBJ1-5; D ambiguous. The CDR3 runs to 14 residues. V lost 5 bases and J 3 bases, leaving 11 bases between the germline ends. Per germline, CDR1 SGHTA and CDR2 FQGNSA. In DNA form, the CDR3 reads TGTGCCAGCAGCCTCCGGGTTAACAATCAGCCCCAGCATTTT. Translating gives CASSLRVNNQPQHF. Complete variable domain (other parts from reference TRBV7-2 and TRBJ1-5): GAGVSQSPSNKVTEKGKDVELRCDPISGHTALYWYRQSLGQGLEFLIYFQGNSAPDKSGLPSDRFSAERTGGSVSTLTIQRTQQEDSAVYLCASSLRVNNQPQHFGDGTRLSIL.

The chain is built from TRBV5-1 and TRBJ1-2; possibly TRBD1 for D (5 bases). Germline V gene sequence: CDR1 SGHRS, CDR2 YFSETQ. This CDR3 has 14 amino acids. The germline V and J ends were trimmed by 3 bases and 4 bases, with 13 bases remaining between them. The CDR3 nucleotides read TGCGCCAGCAGCTCGGGGGTATCGGGCTATGGCTACACCTTC. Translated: CASSSGVSGYGYTF.

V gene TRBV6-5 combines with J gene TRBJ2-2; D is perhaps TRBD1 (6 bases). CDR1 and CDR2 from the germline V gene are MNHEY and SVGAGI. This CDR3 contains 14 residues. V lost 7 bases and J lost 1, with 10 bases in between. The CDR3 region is CASTQTGNTGELFF. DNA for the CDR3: TGTGCCAGCACCCAGACAGGGAACACCGGGGAGCTGTTTTTT.

This CDR3 reads CASSKSNLYGYTF. CDR3 nucleotide sequence: TGTGCCAGCAGCAAGTCGAACTTATATGGCTACACCTTC. V and J are TRBV21-1 and TRBJ1-2. TRBV21-1 is listed as a pseudogene. The CDR3 is 13 amino acids.

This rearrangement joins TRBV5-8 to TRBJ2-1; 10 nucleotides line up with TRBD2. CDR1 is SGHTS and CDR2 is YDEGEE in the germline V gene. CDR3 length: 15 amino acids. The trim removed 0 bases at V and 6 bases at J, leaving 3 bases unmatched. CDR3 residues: CASSLVAGGINEQFF. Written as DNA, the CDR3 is TGTGCCAGCAGCTTGGTAGCGGGGGGCATCAATGAGCAGTTCTTC.

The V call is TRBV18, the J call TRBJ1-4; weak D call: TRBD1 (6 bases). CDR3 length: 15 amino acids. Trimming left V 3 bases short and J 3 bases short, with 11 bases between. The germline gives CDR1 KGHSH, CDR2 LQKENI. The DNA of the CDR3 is TGTGCCAGCTCACCGGTGGGGGCTTCTAATGAAAAACTGTTTTTT. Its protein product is CASSPVGASNEKLFF.

The CDR3 region has the DNA TGCGCCAGCAGCCCCTACGGACTAGTCGGCTACAATGAGCAGTTCTTC. The encoded protein is CASSPYGLVGYNEQFF. The chain is built from TRBV4-1 and TRBJ2-1; the match to TRBD2 covers 7 bases. In germline, CDR1 is MGHRA, CDR2 YSYEKL. With 4 bases clipped from V and 3 bases from J, the junction kept 9 bases outside the gene matches. The CDR3 extends over 16 amino acids.

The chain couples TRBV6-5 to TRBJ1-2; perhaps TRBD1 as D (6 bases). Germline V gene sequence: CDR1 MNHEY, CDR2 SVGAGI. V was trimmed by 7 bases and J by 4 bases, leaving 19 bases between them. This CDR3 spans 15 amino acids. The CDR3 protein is CASTNPSTGGYGYTF. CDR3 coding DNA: TGTGCCAGCACTAACCCCTCGACAGGAGGCTATGGCTACACCTTC.

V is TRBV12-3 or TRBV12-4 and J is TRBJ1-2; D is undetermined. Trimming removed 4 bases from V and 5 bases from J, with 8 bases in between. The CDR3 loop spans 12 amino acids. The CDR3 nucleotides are TGTGCCAGCAGTTCAGGATCTTATGGCTACACCTTC. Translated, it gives CASSSGSYGYTF.

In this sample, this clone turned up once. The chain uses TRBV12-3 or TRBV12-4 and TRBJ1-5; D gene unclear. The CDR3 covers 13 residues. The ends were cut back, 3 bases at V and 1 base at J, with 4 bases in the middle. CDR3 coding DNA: TGTGCCAGCAGTTTTTCAAGCAATCAGCCCCAGCATTTT. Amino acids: CASSFSSNQPQHF.

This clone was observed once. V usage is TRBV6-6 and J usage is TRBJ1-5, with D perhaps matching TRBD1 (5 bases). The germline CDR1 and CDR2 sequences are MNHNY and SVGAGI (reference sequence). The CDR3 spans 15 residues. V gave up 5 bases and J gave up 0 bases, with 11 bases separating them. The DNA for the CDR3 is TGTGCCAGCAGTCCCGGGAGGGGTAGCAATCAGCCCCAGCATTTT. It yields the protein CASSPGRGSNQPQHF.

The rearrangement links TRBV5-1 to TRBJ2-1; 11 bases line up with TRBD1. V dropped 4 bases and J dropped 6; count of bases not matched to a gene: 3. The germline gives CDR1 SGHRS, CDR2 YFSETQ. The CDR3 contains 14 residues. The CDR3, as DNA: TGCGCCAGCAGCCTCGGGACAGGGGGCAATGAGCAGTTCTTC. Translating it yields CASSLGTGGNEQFF. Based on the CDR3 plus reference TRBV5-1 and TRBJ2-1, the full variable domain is KAGVTQTPRYLIKTRGQQVTLSCSPISGHRSVSWYQQTPGQGLQFLFEYFSETQRNKGNFPGRFSGRQFSNSRSEMNVSTLELGDSALYLCASSLGTGGNEQFFGPGTRLTVL.

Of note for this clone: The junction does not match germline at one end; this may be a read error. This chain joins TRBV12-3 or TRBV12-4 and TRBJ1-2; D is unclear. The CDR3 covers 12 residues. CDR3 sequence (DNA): TGTGTCAGCAGTTTAGTACTCTATGGCTACACCTTC. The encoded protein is CVSSLVLYGYTF.

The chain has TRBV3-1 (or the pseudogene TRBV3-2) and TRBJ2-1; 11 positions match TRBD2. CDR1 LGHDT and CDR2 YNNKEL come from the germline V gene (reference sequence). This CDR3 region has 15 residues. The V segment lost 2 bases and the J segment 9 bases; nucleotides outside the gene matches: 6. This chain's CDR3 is CASSQSLAGAGEQFF. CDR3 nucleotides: TGTGCCAGCAGCCAATCACTAGCGGGGGCTGGTGAGCAGTTCTTC.

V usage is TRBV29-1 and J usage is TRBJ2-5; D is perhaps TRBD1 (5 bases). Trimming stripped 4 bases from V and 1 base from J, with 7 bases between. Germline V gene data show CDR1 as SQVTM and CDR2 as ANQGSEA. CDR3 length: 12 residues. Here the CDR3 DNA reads TGCAGCGTTGTCCAGGGCCAAGAGACCCAGTACTTC. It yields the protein CSVVQGQETQYF.

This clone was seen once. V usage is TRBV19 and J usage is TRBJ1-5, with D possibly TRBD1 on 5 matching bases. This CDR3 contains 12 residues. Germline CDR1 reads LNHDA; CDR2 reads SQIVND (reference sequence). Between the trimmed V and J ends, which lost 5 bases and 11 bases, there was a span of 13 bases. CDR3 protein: CASSVRGGSQHF. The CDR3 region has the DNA TGTGCCAGTAGTGTTCGGGGGGGGTCCCAGCATTTT.

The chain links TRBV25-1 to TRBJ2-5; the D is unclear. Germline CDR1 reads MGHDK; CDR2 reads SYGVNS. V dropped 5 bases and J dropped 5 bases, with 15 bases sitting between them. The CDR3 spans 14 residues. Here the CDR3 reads CASSPRSTRETQYF. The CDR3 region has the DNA TGTGCCAGCAGTCCTAGGTCCACAAGGGAGACCCAGTACTTC.

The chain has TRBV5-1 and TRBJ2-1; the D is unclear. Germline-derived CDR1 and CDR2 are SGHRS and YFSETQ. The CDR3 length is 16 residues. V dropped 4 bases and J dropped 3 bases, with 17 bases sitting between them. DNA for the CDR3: TGCGCCAGCAGCACAGACCCCTACTCTCTCTACAATGAGCAGTTCTTC. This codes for CASSTDPYSLYNEQFF.

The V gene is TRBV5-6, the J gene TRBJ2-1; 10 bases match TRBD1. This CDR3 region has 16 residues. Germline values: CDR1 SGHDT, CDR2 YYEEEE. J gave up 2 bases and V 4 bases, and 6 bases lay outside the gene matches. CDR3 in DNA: TGTGCCAGCAGCCGGGGGACAGGGGCCACCTACAATGAGCAGTTCTTC. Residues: CASSRGTGATYNEQFF.

CDR3 amino acids: CASSRTDSTDTQYF. CDR3 nucleotide sequence: TGTGCCAGCAGTCGGACAGATAGCACAGATACGCAGTATTTT. The rearrangement joins TRBV27 to TRBJ2-3; perhaps TRBD1 as D (6 bases). V was cut by 5 bases and J by 0 bases, with 9 bases left in between. CDR3 length: 14 residues. The germline CDR1 and CDR2 sequences are MNHEY and SMNVEV (reference sequence).

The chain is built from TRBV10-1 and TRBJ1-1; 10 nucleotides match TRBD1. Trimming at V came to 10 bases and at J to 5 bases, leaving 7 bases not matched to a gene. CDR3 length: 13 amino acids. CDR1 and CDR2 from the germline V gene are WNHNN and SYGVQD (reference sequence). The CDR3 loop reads CATQDRGTTEAFF. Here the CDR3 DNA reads TGCGCCACCCAGGACAGGGGGACGACTGAAGCTTTCTTT.

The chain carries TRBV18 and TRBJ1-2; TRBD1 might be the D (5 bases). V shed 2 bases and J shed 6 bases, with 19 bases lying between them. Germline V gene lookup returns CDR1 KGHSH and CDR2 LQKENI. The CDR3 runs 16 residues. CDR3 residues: CASSPGSQEGWNGYTF. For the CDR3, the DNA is TGTGCCAGCTCACCAGGGTCCCAGGAGGGGTGGAATGGCTACACCTTC.

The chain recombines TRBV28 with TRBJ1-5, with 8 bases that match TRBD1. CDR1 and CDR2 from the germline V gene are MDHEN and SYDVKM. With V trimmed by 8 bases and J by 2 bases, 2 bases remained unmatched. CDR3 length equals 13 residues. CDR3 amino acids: CASAQGGNQPQHF. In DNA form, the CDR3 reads TGTGCCAGCGCACAGGGGGGCAATCAGCCCCAGCATTTT.

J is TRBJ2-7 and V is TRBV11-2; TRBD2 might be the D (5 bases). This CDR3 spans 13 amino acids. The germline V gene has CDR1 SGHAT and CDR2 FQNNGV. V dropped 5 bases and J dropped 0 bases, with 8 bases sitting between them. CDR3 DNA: TGTGCCAGCAGCCGAGGGTACTCCTACGAGCAGTACTTC. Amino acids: CASSRGYSYEQYF.